These 23 T cell receptor beta chains originate from one sample sequenced in a study of radiation and T cells in renal cell carcinoma. TCRdb's copy holds only in-frame clones and misses some; the assay was immunoSEQ multiplex PCR. Altogether 25,000 to 40,000 clones are present, about 85% being singletons, with the ten largest covering 30% to 35%. The time point was: blood 4 weeks post-SBRT, at nephrectomy. Treatment here: 15 Gy SBRT to primary tumor, nephrectomy 4 weeks later. Sample: blood, taken from a patient whose treatment included radiotherapy and nephrectomy. The source is a man between 60 and 70 years old with renal cell carcinoma.

The rearrangement links TRBV5-4 to TRBJ2-3, with 9 bases fitting TRBD1. CDR3 size: 15 residues. Germline CDR1 SGHNT, CDR2 YYREEE (reference sequence). V trimming: 4 bases; J trimming: 3 bases; junction bases outside the gene matches: 6. CDR3 protein: CASSLTGGGTDTQYF. CDR3 DNA: TGTGCCAGCAGCCTCACAGGGGGCGGAACAGATACGCAGTATTTT.

This sequence joins TRBV29-1 and TRBJ2-7; D assignment may be TRBD1 or TRBD2 (5 bases each). The CDR3 spans 16 residues. V was cut by 4 bases and J by 4 bases, with 23 bases left in between. Germline CDR1 and CDR2: SQVTM and ANQGSEA. In nucleotides, the CDR3 is TGCAGCGTTGCCCGGGGACGTGAGAAAAGGTGGTACGAGCAGTACTTC. Translation gives CSVARGREKRWYEQYF.

The rearrangement links TRBV5-1 to TRBJ1-4; D not resolved. Trimming left V 3 bases short and J 0 bases short, with 9 bases between. Germline lookup yields CDR1 SGHRS and CDR2 YFSETQ. There are 15 residues in the CDR3. This chain's CDR3 is CASSWGGTTNEKLFF. The DNA of the CDR3 is TGCGCCAGCAGCTGGGGAGGAACAACTAATGAAAAACTGTTTTTT.

The V gene is TRBV5-1, the J gene TRBJ2-3; 8 nucleotides align to TRBD2. The CDR3 runs to 16 residues. J was trimmed by 2 bases and V by 1 base; bases with no gene match: 6. Germline V gene sequence: CDR1 SGHRS, CDR2 YFSETQ. The CDR3 DNA reads TGCGCCAGCAGCTTGAGTCTAGCGGGCACCACAGATACGCAGTATTTT. Translated: CASSLSLAGTTDTQYF.

This clone was seen more than once but under ten times. This chain links TRBV18 with TRBJ1-1; a weak D match, TRBD1 (6 bases). Germline V gene sequence: CDR1 KGHSH, CDR2 LQKENI. This CDR3 spans 15 amino acids. Between the trimmed V and J ends, which lost 6 bases and 0 bases, there was a span of 14 bases. CDR3: CASSIDRPMNTEAFF. The CDR3 nucleotides read TGTGCCAGCTCCATTGACAGGCCCATGAACACTGAAGCTTTCTTT.

DNA for the CDR3: TGTGCCAGCAGTCCCCCTACGGCTAGCACAGATACGCAGTATTTT. Translated: CASSPPTASTDTQYF. The J gene is TRBJ2-3, the V gene TRBV28; D unresolved. This CDR3 comprises 15 residues. V shed 5 bases and J shed 0 bases, with 12 bases lying between them. CDR1 is MDHEN and CDR2 is SYDVKM in the germline V gene.

The J gene is TRBJ2-7, the V gene TRBV13; 7 positions match TRBD1. The CDR3 covers 14 residues. CDR1 is PRHDT, CDR2 FYEKMQ, per germline (reference sequence). The V gene end was trimmed by 3 bases and the J gene end by 3 bases; junction bases not matched to a gene: 5. The CDR3 spells CASSFLDRDYEQYF. The CDR3 DNA sequence: TGTGCCAGCAGCTTCCTCGACAGGGACTACGAGCAGTACTTC.

The rearrangement uses TRBV19 and TRBJ2-3; weak D call: TRBD1 (5 bases). This CDR3 comprises 15 residues. V lost 4 bases and J 2 bases, leaving 13 bases between the germline ends. Germline V gene lookup returns CDR1 LNHDA and CDR2 SQIVND (reference sequence). The CDR3 region is CASSNGDSATDTQYF. CDR3 nucleotides: TGTGCCAGTAGTAATGGAGACAGCGCCACAGATACGCAGTATTTT. Full variable domain (remainder filled in from reference TRBV19 and TRBJ2-3): DGGITQSPKYLFRKEGQNVTLSCEQNLNHDAMYWYRQDPGQGLRLIYYSQIVNDFQKGDIAEGYSVSREKKESFPLTVTSAQKNPTAFYLCASSNGDSATDTQYFGPGTRLTVL.

V usage is TRBV7-9 and J usage is TRBJ1-3; tentatively, D is TRBD1 (5 bases). Per germline, CDR1 SEHNR and CDR2 FQNEAQ (reference sequence). The CDR3 has 15 residues. V lost 1 base to trimming and J lost 2 bases, with 9 bases between them. The CDR3 sequence is CASSLVQGAGNTIYF. DNA of the CDR3: TGTGCCAGCAGCTTAGTTCAGGGTGCTGGAAACACCATATATTTT.

V and J are TRBV30 and TRBJ1-2, with D uncertain. CDR1 and CDR2 (germline): GTSNPN, SVGIG (reference sequence). This CDR3 has 11 amino acids. Trimming removed 5 bases from V and 8 bases from J, with 12 bases in between. CDR3 sequence reads: CAWGFKGGYTF. In nucleotides, the CDR3 is TGTGCCTGGGGCTTCAAAGGAGGCTACACCTTC. The whole variable domain, filled in from reference TRBV30 and TRBJ1-2, reads SQTIHQWPATLVQPVGSPLSLECTVEGTSNPNLYWYRQAAGRGLQLLFYSVGIGQISSEVPQNLSASRPQDRQFILSSKKLLLSDSGFYLCAWGFKGGYTFGSGTRLTVV.

With regard to this clone: One end of the junction fails to match germline, which may point to a read error. CDR3 sequence reads: CASTGVKTEAFF. The CDR3 bases are TGTGCCAGCACGGGGGTGAAGACTGAAGCTTTCTTT. The chain employs TRBV5-4 and TRBJ1-1, with D perhaps TRBD1 (5 bases). From germline, CDR1 is SGHNT and CDR2 YYREEE (reference sequence). This CDR3 is 12 amino acids long.

The chain links TRBV14 to TRBJ2-1; D not certain. Trimming removed 0 bases at V and 3 bases at J, with 6 bases between. The CDR3 totals 14 residues. Germline V gene sequence: CDR1 SGHDN, CDR2 FVKESK. The CDR3 spells CASSQELHYNEQFF. CDR3 DNA: TGTGCCAGCAGCCAAGAATTACACTACAATGAGCAGTTCTTC.

The chain recombines TRBV6-1 with TRBJ2-5; no clear D. V lost 0 bases, J lost 9 bases, and 11 bases lay in between. CDR3 length equals 13 residues. Germline V gene data show CDR1 as MNHNS and CDR2 as SASEGT. The CDR3: CASSEAWRTAQYF. CDR3 DNA sequence: TGTGCCAGCAGTGAAGCATGGCGAACGGCCCAGTACTTC.

This clone was detected a few times. This chain links TRBV2 with TRBJ2-4; the D gene is possibly TRBD2 (6 bases). This CDR3 region has 15 residues. V lost 7 bases and J lost 0, with 13 bases in between. The germline CDR1 and CDR2 sequences are SNHLY and FYNNEI. CDR3 region: CASIVEGLAKNIQYF. As DNA, the CDR3 is TGTGCCAGCATAGTGGAGGGCTTAGCCAAAAACATTCAGTACTTC.

CDR3 sequence reads: CASSFGTDPGEQYF. CDR3 nucleotides: TGTGCCAGCAGCTTCGGGACGGACCCAGGAGAGCAGTACTTC. This chain links TRBV5-4 with TRBJ2-7, with D possibly called TRBD1 or TRBD2 (5 bases each). Germline loops: CDR1 SGHNT, CDR2 YYREEE (reference sequence). The CDR3 spans 14 residues. The ends were cut back, 2 bases at V and 7 bases at J, with 16 bases in the middle. Full variable domain (outside the CDR3, taken from reference TRBV5-4 and TRBJ2-7): ETGVTQSPTHLIKTRGQQVTLRCSSQSGHNTVSWYQQALGQGPQFIFQYYREEENGRGNFPPRFSGLQFPNYSSELNVNALELDDSALYLCASSFGTDPGEQYFGPGTRLTVT.

The genes are TRBV7-7 and TRBJ1-5; D remains ambiguous. Germline V gene data show CDR1 as SSHAT and CDR2 as FNYEAQ (reference sequence). V was trimmed by 5 bases and J by 7 bases, leaving 18 bases between them. CDR3 size: 15 residues. The CDR3 protein is CASSPIPQPPQPQHF. The DNA for the CDR3 is TGTGCCAGCAGCCCTATTCCACAGCCCCCACAGCCCCAGCATTTT.

This clone is termed medium-sized. J is TRBJ2-1 and V is TRBV18, with 11 bases identical to TRBD2. With V trimmed by 3 bases and J by 5 bases, 0 bases remained unmatched. From germline, CDR1 is KGHSH and CDR2 LQKENI. The CDR3 is 14 residues long. The CDR3 DNA sequence: TGTGCCAGCTCACCTAGCGGGGGGGACAATGAGCAGTTCTTC. Its protein product is CASSPSGGDNEQFF.

The V and J genes are TRBV15 and TRBJ2-7, with 7 positions matching TRBD2. The CDR3 sequence is 17 residues long. In germline, CDR1 is LNHNV, CDR2 YYDKDF (reference sequence). J lost 5 bases, V lost 2 bases, and 15 bases had no gene match. The CDR3: CATSRTPGWRETDEQYF. For the CDR3, the DNA is TGTGCCACCAGCAGAACCCCCGGTTGGCGGGAGACCGACGAGCAGTACTTC.

The chain recombines TRBV5-4 with TRBJ2-1, with a possible D match to TRBD2 (6 bases). The CDR3 totals 12 residues. V was trimmed by 4 bases and J by 13 bases, leaving 15 bases between them. CDR1 is SGHNT and CDR2 is YYREEE in the germline V gene (reference sequence). The CDR3: CASSPGLDTQFF. The CDR3 bases are TGTGCCAGCAGCCCGGGACTCGACACTCAGTTCTTC.

The chain carries TRBV29-1 and TRBJ2-5; either TRBD1 or TRBD2 may supply D (5 bases each). Near its end, the DNA agrees better with TRBJ2-7, so the J call may be wrong. Germline V CDR1 and CDR2: SQVTM, ANQGSEA. The CDR3 length is 16 residues. The CDR3 coding sequence is TGCAGCGTTGCCCGGGGACGTGAGAAAAGGTGGTACGAGCAGTACTTC. It encodes CSVARGREKRWYEQYF.

The genes are TRBV11-3 and TRBJ2-1, with D possibly matching TRBD1 (5 bases). Germline assignment: CDR1 SGHNT and CDR2 YENEEA. V lost 4 bases to trimming and J lost 6 bases, with 7 bases between them. The CDR3 loop spans 12 amino acids. CDR3 sequence (DNA): TGTGCCAGCAGCTCCGACAGCAATGAGCAGTTCTTC. This codes for CASSSDSNEQFF.

This clone was observed a few times. This chain joins TRBV10-1 and TRBJ2-3; D may be TRBD2 (6 bases). V lost 8 bases to trimming and J lost 5 bases, with 17 bases between them. This CDR3 contains 14 residues. CDR1 and CDR2 (germline): WNHNN, SYGVQD (reference sequence). The CDR3 DNA reads as TGCGCCAGCCCTAGGGTGGGAGCGGGAGATACGCAGTATTTT. It is translated as CASPRVGAGDTQYF.

The V call is TRBV7-2, the J call TRBJ2-1; D is unclear. The germline V and J ends were trimmed by 3 bases and 0 bases, with 9 bases remaining between them. This CDR3 contains 15 residues. The germline gives CDR1 SGHTA, CDR2 FQGNSA. CDR3 region: CASSFLPDSYNEQFF. CDR3 nucleotide sequence: TGTGCCAGCAGCTTTTTACCGGACTCCTACAATGAGCAGTTCTTC.